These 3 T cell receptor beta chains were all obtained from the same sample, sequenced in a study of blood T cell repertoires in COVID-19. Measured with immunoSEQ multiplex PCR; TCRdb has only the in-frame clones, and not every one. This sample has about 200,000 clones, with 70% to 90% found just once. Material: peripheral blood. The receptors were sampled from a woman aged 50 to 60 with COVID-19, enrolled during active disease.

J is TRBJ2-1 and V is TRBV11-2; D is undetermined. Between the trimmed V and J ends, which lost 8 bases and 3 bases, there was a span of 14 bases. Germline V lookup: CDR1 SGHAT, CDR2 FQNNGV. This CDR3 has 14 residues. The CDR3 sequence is CASGPTSFYNEQFF. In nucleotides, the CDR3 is TGTGCCAGCGGGCCGACCAGCTTCTACAATGAGCAGTTCTTC.

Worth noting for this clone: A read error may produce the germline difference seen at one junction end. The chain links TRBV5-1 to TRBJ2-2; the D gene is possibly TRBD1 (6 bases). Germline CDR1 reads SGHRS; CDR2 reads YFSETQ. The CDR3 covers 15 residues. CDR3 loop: CASARDMANTGELFF. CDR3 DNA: TGCGCCAGCGCCCGGGACATGGCGAATACCGGGGAGCTGTTTTTT.

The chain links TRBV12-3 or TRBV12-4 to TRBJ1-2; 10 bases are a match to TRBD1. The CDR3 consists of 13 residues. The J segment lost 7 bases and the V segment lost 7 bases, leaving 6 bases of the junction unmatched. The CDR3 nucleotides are TGTGCCAGCACCCAAAGGACAGGGGGTGGCTACACCTTC. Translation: CASTQRTGGGYTF.